This T cell receptor beta chain was recovered during a study of blood T cells in healthy people across ages. V shed 4 bases and J shed 2 bases, with 7 bases lying between them. Germline CDR1 and CDR2: ENHRY and SYGVKD. This CDR3 comprises 13 residues. A J-beta primer mix and a sample-barcoded 5' primer were used in a second PCR of about 6 to 12 cycles. From the 5' RACE reads, TCRdb called clonotypes with MiXCR, one entry per CDR3 protein. The table records about 1,600,000 distinct CDR3 sequences, roughly 40% of them present only once. Sample: blood. This clonotype was obtained from a woman younger than 35 in good health. This chain joins TRBV10-3 and TRBJ2-3, with D possibly being TRBD1 (5 bases). The CDR3 protein is CAISGGFTDTQYF. CDR3 nucleotide sequence: TGTGCCATCAGTGGGGGCTTCACAGATACGCAGTATTTT.